The clone carrying this T cell receptor beta chain has a count of ten or more. The source of the sample is a study of kidney transplant recipient with SARS-CoV-2 infection. CDR1 SGHTA and CDR2 FQGNSA come from the germline V gene. CDR3 length: 14 residues. Trimming shortened V by 8 bases and J by 0 bases, and 11 bases separated the two germline ends. TCRdb processed the reads anew with MiXCR; each CDR3 protein has one entry. The repertoire consists of roughly 230,000 distinct CDR3 sequences, with 29% occurring once and the leading ten covering roughly 7%. V is TRBV7-2 and J is TRBJ1-5; unclear D gene. The sequence came from a male patient aged 25 to 39 who had COVID-19 and was a kidney transplant recipient. Some T cells could come from the graft donor. The sample in question was a blood sample, obtained at baseline and around day 120 from a kidney transplant recipient. The CDR3 reads CASGSSHSNQPQHF. The CDR3 DNA follows: TGTGCCAGCGGGTCCAGTCATAGCAATCAGCCCCAGCATTTT.